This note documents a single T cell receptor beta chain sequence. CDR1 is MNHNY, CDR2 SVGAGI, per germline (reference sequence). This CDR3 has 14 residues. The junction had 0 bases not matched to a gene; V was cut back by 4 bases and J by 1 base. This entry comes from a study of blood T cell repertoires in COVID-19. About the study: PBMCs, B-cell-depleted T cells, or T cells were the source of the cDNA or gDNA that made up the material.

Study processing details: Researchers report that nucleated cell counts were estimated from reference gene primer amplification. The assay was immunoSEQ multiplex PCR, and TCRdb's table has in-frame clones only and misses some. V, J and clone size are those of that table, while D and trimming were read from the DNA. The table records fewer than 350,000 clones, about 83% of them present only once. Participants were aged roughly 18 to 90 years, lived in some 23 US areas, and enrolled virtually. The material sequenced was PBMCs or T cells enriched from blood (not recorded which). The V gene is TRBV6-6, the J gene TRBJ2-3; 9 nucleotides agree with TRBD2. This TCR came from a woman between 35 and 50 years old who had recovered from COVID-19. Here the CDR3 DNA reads TGTGCCAGCAGTTGGACTAGCGGCACAGATACGCAGTATTTT. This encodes CASSWTSGTDTQYF.